The 13 T cell receptor beta chains given below trace back to one sample, sequenced in a study of Ad26.COV2.S vaccination and SARS-CoV-2 variants. The table came from immunoSEQ multiplex PCR; TCRdb's copy has only in-frame clones and leaves some out. The repertoire holds about 680,000 clones, with 80% to 90% as singletons. As for treatment: roughly 20 received Ad26.COV2.S at low or high dose, single or two shots; about 5 received placebo; per-sample allocation not given. Each sample was drawn 63 days after the first injection (of vaccine or placebo). The sequencing used peripheral blood, collected in a trial of Ad26.COV2.S vaccine versus placebo. All receptors derive from a person between 18 and 65 years old who received the Ad26.COV2.S COVID-19 vaccine or a placebo.

CDR3 bases: TGTGCAAGTCGCTTCCCCCGGCCGCAGGTAGCGGGAGATCAAGAGACCCAGTACTTC. Its translation: CASRFPRPQVAGDQETQYF. This chain links TRBV12-2 with TRBJ2-5; the D call TRBD2 from the table was never checked on the DNA. TRBV12-2 counts as a pseudogene. This CDR3 spans 19 amino acids.

V is TRBV19 and J is TRBJ1-5; 9 bases map to TRBD1. CDR3 length: 14 residues. The V gene's germline CDR1 is LNHDA and CDR2 SQIVND (reference sequence). V gave up 5 bases and J gave up 5 bases; unmatched junction bases: 4. CDR3 loop: CASSPGQGDQPQHF. CDR3 in DNA: TGTGCCAGTAGTCCGGGACAGGGAGATCAGCCCCAGCATTTT.

The gene calls are TRBV6-5 and TRBJ1-2, with D maybe TRBD1 (5 bases). Germline V lookup: CDR1 MNHEY, CDR2 SVGAGI. Between the trimmed V and J ends, which lost 8 bases and 4 bases, there was a span of 11 bases. The CDR3 is 12 residues long. CDR3 amino acids: CASADSSYGYTF. CDR3 sequence (DNA): TGTGCCAGCGCCGACAGTTCCTATGGCTACACCTTC.

This sequence joins TRBV19 and TRBJ1-2, with a weak D call TRBD1 (6 bases). The CDR3 has 17 residues. V was pared by 6 bases and J by 1 base, with 21 bases between. Germline CDR1 reads LNHDA; CDR2 reads SQIVND (reference sequence). In DNA, the CDR3 is TGTGCCAGTAGCATCGTGGTAGGGGGGATGCTTAACTATGGCTACACCTTC. Encoded protein: CASSIVVGGMLNYGYTF.

This sequence joins TRBV5-1 and TRBJ2-7; 9 bases map to TRBD1. Trimming took 4 bases from V and 6 from J; bases not matched to a gene: 11. This CDR3 contains 15 residues. Germline loops: CDR1 SGHRS, CDR2 YFSETQ. As DNA, the CDR3 is TGCGCCAGCAGCGCCGCGGGACAGGGCGGTTCCGAGCAGTACTTC. Residues: CASSAAGQGGSEQYF.

CDR3 sequence: CAWSQGQLNQPQHF. Written as DNA, the CDR3 is TGTGCCTGGAGCCAAGGACAACTTAATCAGCCCCAGCATTTT. The rearrangement links TRBV30 to TRBJ1-5, with D perhaps matching TRBD1 (5 bases). The CDR3 sequence is 14 residues long. V dropped 3 bases and J dropped 4 bases, with 13 bases sitting between them. Germline-derived CDR1 and CDR2 are GTSNPN and SVGIG (reference sequence).

The chain employs TRBV2 and TRBJ2-1; 9 bases fit TRBD2. The CDR3 runs to 13 residues. With 7 bases clipped from V and 8 bases from J, the junction kept 6 bases outside the gene matches. Per germline, CDR1 SNHLY and CDR2 FYNNEI. CDR3 loop: CASKLAGYYEQFF. The CDR3 coding sequence is TGTGCCAGCAAACTAGCGGGTTACTATGAGCAGTTCTTC.

The chain carries TRBV11-1 and TRBJ2-3; 14 bases match TRBD2. CDR3 length equals 16 residues. Trimming at V came to 5 bases and at J to 4 bases, leaving 5 bases not matched to a gene. Germline CDR1 is SGHAT and CDR2 is FQDESV (reference sequence). CDR3 bases: TGTGCCAGCAGCAGCGGGACTAGCGGGAGAGCAGATACGCAGTATTTT. This translates into CASSSGTSGRADTQYF.

The genes are TRBV18 and TRBJ2-6; a possible D gene is TRBD1 (5 bases). Trimming removed 6 bases at V and 0 bases at J, with 15 bases between. Germline assignment: CDR1 KGHSH and CDR2 LQKENI. CDR3 length equals 17 residues. DNA of the CDR3: TGTGCCAGCTCCCCTCAGGGCCTGGACTCTGGGGCCAACGTCCTGACTTTC. It yields the protein CASSPQGLDSGANVLTF.

The chain carries TRBV11-3 and TRBJ2-3; D gene uncertain. Between the trimmed V and J ends, which lost 1 base and 3 bases, there was a span of 5 bases. Germline CDR1 and CDR2: SGHNT and YENEEA. The CDR3 length is 13 residues. CDR3 region: CASSLALTDTQYF. CDR3 sequence (DNA): TGTGCCAGCAGCTTAGCCCTTACAGATACGCAGTATTTT.

This chain connects TRBV7-2 to TRBJ1-5; D is undetermined. V was clipped by 3 bases and J by 4 bases, with 10 bases between them. CDR3 length: 14 amino acids. Germline V CDR1 and CDR2: SGHTA, FQGNSA. As DNA, the CDR3 is TGTGCCAGCAGCTTCGAACGGGGAAATCAGCCCCAGCATTTT. Amino acids: CASSFERGNQPQHF.

The rearrangement joins TRBV29-1 to TRBJ1-1; D ambiguous. Between the trimmed V and J ends, which lost 1 base and 7 bases, there was a span of 10 bases. Germline V gene data show CDR1 as SQVTM and CDR2 as ANQGSEA. The CDR3 consists of 12 residues. This chain's CDR3 is CSVEVPGIEAFF. The CDR3 DNA is TGCAGCGTTGAAGTGCCGGGGATTGAAGCTTTCTTT.

The gene calls are TRBV19 and TRBJ2-7; TRBD2 matches 9 bases. Germline trimming cut 8 bases from V and 3 bases from J; bases unmatched to any gene: 5. The germline V gene has CDR1 LNHDA and CDR2 SQIVND (reference sequence). This CDR3 is 13 amino acids long. CDR3 sequence: CASSRLADYEQYF. CDR3 nucleotides: TGTGCCAGTTCTAGACTAGCGGACTACGAGCAGTACTTC.